This record covers a single T cell receptor (beta chain). Its antigen is currently unknown. The data stem from a study of cytomegalovirus exposure and HLA in healthy donors. Study conclusions and caveats: TCR clusters originating in the first cohort tended to co-occur in the 110 or so validation repertoires, according to a later analysis. Most TCR sequences were seen very rarely across donors, but some public TCRs occurred in many.

Trimming left V 3 bases short and J 3 bases short, with 3 bases between. CDR1 is ENHRY and CDR2 is SYGVKD in the germline V gene. The CDR3 sequence is 12 residues long. The donors were members of the roughly 120-subject validation cohort (separate from the roughly 670-subject first cohort). The table came from immunoSEQ multiplex PCR; TCRdb's copy has only in-frame clones and leaves some out. The sample records 150,000 to 180,000 clones, roughly 90% being singletons. Sequencing input: PBMCs. V usage is TRBV10-3 and J usage is TRBJ1-5; D unresolved. This receptor was identified in a man aged 18 to 30 in good health and CMV-seropositive. The CDR3 DNA sequence: TGTGCCATCAGTGACAACAATCAGCCCCAGCATTTT. Its protein is CAISDNNQPQHF.